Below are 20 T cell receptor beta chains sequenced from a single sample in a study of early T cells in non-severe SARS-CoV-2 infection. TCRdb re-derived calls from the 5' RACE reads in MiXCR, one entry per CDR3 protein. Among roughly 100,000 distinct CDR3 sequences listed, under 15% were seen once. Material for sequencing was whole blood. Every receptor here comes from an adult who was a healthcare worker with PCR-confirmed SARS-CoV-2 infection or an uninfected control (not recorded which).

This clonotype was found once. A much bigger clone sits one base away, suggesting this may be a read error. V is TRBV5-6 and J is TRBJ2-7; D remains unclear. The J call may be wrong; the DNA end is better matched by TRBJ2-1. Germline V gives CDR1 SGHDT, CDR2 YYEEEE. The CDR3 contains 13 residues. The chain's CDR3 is CASSLGPTYEQFF. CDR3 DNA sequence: TGTGCCAGCAGCTTGGGACCTACCTACGAGCAGTTCTTC.

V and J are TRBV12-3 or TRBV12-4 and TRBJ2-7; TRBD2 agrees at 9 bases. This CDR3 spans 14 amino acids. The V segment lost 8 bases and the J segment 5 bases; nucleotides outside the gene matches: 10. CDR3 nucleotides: TGTGCCAGCCGGCCCGGACTAGCGCCGGACGAGCAGTACTTC. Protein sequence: CASRPGLAPDEQYF.

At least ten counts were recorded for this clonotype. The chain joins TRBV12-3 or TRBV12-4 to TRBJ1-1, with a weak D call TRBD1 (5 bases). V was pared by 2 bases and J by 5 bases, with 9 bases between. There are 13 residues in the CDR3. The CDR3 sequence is CASSLSGITEAFF. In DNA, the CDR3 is TGTGCCAGCAGTTTATCAGGGATTACTGAAGCTTTCTTT.

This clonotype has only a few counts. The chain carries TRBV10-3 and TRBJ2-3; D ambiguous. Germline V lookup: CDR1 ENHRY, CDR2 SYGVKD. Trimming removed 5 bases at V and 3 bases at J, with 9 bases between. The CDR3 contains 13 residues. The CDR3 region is CAISNRETDTQYF. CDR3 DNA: TGTGCCATCAGTAACAGAGAGACAGATACGCAGTATTTT.

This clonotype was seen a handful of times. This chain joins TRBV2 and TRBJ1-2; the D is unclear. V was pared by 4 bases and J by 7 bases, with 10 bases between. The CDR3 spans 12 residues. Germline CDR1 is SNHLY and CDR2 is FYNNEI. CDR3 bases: TGTGCCAGCAGTGTCGAGTCCTTTGGCTACACCTTC. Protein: CASSVESFGYTF.

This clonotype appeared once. CDR3 residues: CASSYSLQGSSSYEQYF. The CDR3 DNA reads TGTGCCAGCAGTTACTCGCTCCAGGGATCCTCCTCCTACGAGCAGTACTTC. The chain carries TRBV6-5 and TRBJ2-7, with TRBD1 as a possible D gene (5 bases). The CDR3 sequence is 17 residues long. Trimming removed 0 bases at V and 0 bases at J, with 15 bases between. Per the germline V gene, CDR1 is MNHEY and CDR2 is SVGAGI.

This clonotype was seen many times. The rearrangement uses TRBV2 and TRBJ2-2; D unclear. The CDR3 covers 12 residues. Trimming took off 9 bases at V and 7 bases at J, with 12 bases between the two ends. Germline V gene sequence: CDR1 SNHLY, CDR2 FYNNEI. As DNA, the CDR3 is TGTGCCAGGGAGCACACTAACGGGGAGCTGTTTTTT. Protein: CAREHTNGELFF.

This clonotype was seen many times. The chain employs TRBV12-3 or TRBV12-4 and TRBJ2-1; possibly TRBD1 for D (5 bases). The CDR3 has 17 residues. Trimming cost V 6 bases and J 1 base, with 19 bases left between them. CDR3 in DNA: TGTGCCAGCAGATCTAATAAGGGGCGCGCTTCCTACAATGAGCAGTTCTTC. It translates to CASRSNKGRASYNEQFF.

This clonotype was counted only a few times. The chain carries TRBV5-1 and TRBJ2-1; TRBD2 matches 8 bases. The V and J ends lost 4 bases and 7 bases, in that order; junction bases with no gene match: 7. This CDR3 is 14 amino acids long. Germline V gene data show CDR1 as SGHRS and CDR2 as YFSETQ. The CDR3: CASSGGLAGNEQFF. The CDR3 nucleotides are TGCGCCAGCAGCGGAGGACTAGCAGGGAATGAGCAGTTCTTC.

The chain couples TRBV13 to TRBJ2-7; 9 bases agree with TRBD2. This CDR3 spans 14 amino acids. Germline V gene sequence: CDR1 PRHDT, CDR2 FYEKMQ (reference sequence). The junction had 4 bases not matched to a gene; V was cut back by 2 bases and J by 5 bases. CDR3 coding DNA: TGTGCCAGCAGCTTACTAGCGGGGAAAGACGAGCAGTACTTC. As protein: CASSLLAGKDEQYF.

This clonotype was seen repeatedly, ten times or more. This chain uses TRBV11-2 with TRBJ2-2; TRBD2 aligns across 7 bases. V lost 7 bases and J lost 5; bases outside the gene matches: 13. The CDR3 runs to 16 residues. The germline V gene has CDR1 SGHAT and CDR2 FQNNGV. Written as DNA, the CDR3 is TGTGCCAGCAATCGGATAGGACTAGGAGGGACCGGGGAGCTGTTTTTT. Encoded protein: CASNRIGLGGTGELFF.

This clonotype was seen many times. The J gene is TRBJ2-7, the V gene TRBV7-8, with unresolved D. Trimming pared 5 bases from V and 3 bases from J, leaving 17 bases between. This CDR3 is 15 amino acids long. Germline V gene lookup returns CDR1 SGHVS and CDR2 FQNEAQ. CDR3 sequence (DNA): TGTGCCAGCAGCCTTCATAGCCCAAAACGCTACGAGCAGTACTTC. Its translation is CASSLHSPKRYEQYF. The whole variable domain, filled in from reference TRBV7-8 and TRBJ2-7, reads GAGVSQSPRYKVAKRGQDVALRCDPISGHVSLFWYQQALGQGPEFLTYFQNEAQLDKSGLPSDRFFAERPEGSVSTLKIQRTQQEDSAVYLCASSLHSPKRYEQYFGPGTRLTVT.

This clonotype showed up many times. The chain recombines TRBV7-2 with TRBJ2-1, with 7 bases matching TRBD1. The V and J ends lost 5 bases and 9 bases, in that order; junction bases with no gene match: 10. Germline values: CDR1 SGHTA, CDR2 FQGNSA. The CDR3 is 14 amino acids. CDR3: CASSTRDRTSEQFF. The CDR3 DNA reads TGTGCCAGCAGCACCCGGGACAGAACTTCTGAGCAGTTCTTC.

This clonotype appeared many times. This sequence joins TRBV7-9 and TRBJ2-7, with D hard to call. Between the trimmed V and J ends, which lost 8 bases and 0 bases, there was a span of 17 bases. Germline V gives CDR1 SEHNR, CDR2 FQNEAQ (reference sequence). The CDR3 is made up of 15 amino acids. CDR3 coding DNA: TGTGCCAGCGGCCTTCCTAGGACCCACTCCTACGAGCAGTACTTC. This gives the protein CASGLPRTHSYEQYF.

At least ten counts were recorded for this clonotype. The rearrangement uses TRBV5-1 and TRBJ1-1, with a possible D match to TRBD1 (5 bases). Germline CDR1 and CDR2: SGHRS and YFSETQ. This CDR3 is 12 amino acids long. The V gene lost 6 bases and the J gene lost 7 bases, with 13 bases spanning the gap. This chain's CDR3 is CASTGLRGEAFF. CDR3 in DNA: TGCGCCAGCACTGGGCTTAGGGGTGAAGCTTTCTTT.

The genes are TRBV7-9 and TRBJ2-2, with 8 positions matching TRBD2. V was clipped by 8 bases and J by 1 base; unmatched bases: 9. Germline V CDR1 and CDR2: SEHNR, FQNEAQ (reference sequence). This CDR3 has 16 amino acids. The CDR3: CASGNILAGNTGELFF. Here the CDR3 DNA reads TGTGCCAGCGGAAACATCCTAGCGGGGAACACCGGGGAGCTGTTTTTT. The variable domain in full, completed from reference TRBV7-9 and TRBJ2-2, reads DTGVSQNPRHKITKRGQNVTFRCDPISEHNRLYWYRQTLGQGPEFLTYFQNEAQLEKSRLLSDRFSAERPKGSFSTLEIQRTEQGDSAMYLCASGNILAGNTGELFFGEGSRLTVL.

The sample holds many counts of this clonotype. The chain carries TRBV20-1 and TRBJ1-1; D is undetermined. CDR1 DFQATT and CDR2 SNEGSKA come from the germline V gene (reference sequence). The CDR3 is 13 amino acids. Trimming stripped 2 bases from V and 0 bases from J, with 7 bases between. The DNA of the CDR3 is TGCAGTGCTAGAAACGGTATGAACACTGAAGCTTTCTTT. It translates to CSARNGMNTEAFF.

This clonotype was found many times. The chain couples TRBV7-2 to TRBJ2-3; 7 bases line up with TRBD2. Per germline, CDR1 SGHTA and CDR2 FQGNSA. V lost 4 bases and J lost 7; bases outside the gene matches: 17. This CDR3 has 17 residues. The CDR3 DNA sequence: TGTGCCAGCAGCTCCACTTCCAGGCTAGCGGTACCGAATACGCAGTATTTT. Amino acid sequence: CASSSTSRLAVPNTQYF.

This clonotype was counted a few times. In DNA, the CDR3 is TGTGCCAGCTCGCGAACTGAAAAGAGGGGAGACTATGGCTACACCTTC. Translating gives CASSRTEKRGDYGYTF. V gene TRBV18 combines with J gene TRBJ1-2; D might be TRBD1 (5 bases). The CDR3 contains 16 residues. Trimming stripped 6 bases from V and 3 bases from J, with 20 bases between. The V gene's germline CDR1 is KGHSH and CDR2 LQKENI.

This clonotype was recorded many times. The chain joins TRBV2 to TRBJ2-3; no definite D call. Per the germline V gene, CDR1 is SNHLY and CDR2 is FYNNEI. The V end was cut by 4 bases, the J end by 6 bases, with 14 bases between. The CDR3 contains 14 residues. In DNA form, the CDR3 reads TGTGCCAGCAGTGTATTAGCCGAGCACGATACGCAGTATTTT. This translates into CASSVLAEHDTQYF.